The 26 T cell receptor beta chains given below trace back to one sample, sequenced in a study of T cell responses to AZD1222 COVID-19 vaccine. Repertoires were generated with immunoSEQ multiplex PCR, while TCRdb's copy carries only in-frame clones and drops some. This sample has over 100,000 clones, with about 86% found just once. Sequencing was performed on peripheral blood, taken on day 0 of AZD1222 vaccination. The receptors were sampled from an adult in good health.

The chain links TRBV4-2 to TRBJ2-7; 10 nucleotides line up with TRBD2. This CDR3 comprises 15 residues. CDR1 and CDR2 (germline): LGHNA, YNFKEQ. Trimming at V came to 4 bases and at J to 7 bases, leaving 10 bases not matched to a gene. The CDR3 DNA reads as TGTGCCAGCAGCCGAGGAGCGGGAGGGCCTGGGGAGCAGTACTTC. Residues: CASSRGAGGPGEQYF.

This chain connects TRBV7-9 to TRBJ2-2; D uncertain. V lost 3 bases, J lost 1 base, and 6 bases lay in between. Germline V gene data show CDR1 as SEHNR and CDR2 as FQNEAQ (reference sequence). There are 14 residues in the CDR3. The CDR3, as DNA: TGTGCCAGCAGCTTGGGCCTGAACACCGGGGAGCTGTTTTTT. Translation gives CASSLGLNTGELFF.

V and J are TRBV5-1 and TRBJ1-4; D is unresolved. Germline loops: CDR1 SGHRS, CDR2 YFSETQ. This CDR3 spans 13 amino acids. Trimming removed 2 bases from V and 10 bases from J, with 12 bases in between. As DNA, the CDR3 is TGCGCCAGCAGCTTTCTCGGTCGGGGAAAACTGTTTTTT. Its protein is CASSFLGRGKLFF.

The J gene is TRBJ2-3, the V gene TRBV5-8; 7 nucleotides match TRBD2. The CDR3 contains 13 residues. V dropped 1 base and J dropped 7; count of bases not matched to a gene: 3. Germline-derived CDR1 and CDR2 are SGHTS and YDEGEE. DNA for the CDR3: TGTGCCAGCAGCTTGACTAGCGCGTATACGCAGTATTTT. As protein: CASSLTSAYTQYF.

V usage is TRBV18 and J usage is TRBJ2-7, with D perhaps given as TRBD1 or TRBD2 (5 bases each). The CDR3 is made up of 15 amino acids. Per germline, CDR1 KGHSH and CDR2 LQKENI. The V and J ends lost 3 bases and 2 bases respectively, with 14 bases between them. CDR3 protein: CASSPAGTFPYEQYF. DNA for the CDR3: TGTGCCAGCTCACCTGCCGGGACGTTCCCCTACGAGCAGTACTTC.

This chain uses TRBV18 with TRBJ1-3, with D possibly matching TRBD1 (6 bases). This CDR3 contains 16 residues. Germline CDR1 reads KGHSH; CDR2 reads LQKENI. V shed 4 bases and J shed 0 bases, with 13 bases lying between them. The CDR3 DNA is TGTGCCAGCTCACGAGGAGAGGGGGACTCTGGAAACACCATATATTTT. Translating gives CASSRGEGDSGNTIYF.

The V gene is TRBV2, the J gene TRBJ1-5, with D possibly being TRBD1 (6 bases). CDR1 is SNHLY, CDR2 FYNNEI, per germline. CDR3 length equals 16 residues. The V end was cut by 6 bases, the J end by 3 bases, with 18 bases between. Here the CDR3 reads CASSYSGGGNNQPQHF. The CDR3 DNA is TGTGCCAGCAGCTATTCTGGAGGGGGGAACAATCAGCCCCAGCATTTT. The complete variable domain, with remaining parts taken from reference TRBV2 and TRBJ1-5, reads EPEVTQTPSHQVTQMGQEVILRCVPISNHLYFYWYRQILGQKVEFLVSFYNNEISEKSEIFDDQFSVERPDGSNFTLKIRSTKLEDSAMYFCASSYSGGGNNQPQHFGDGTRLSIL.

The V and J genes are TRBV3-1 (or the pseudogene TRBV3-2) and TRBJ2-1; the match to TRBD2 covers 9 bases. The CDR3 covers 19 residues. The ends lost 0 bases at V and 5 bases at J; junction bases unmatched: 14. The V gene's germline CDR1 is LGHDT and CDR2 YNNKEL (reference sequence). CDR3 sequence (DNA): TGTGCCAGCAGCCAAGATAATCCCCTCCTAGCGGGAACACACAATGAGCAGTTCTTC. Amino acid sequence: CASSQDNPLLAGTHNEQFF.

This chain uses TRBV19 with TRBJ2-2; D unresolved. The CDR3 extends over 14 amino acids. V was cut by 3 bases and J by 0 bases, with 5 bases left in between. The germline CDR1 and CDR2 sequences are LNHDA and SQIVND (reference sequence). The CDR3 spells CASSMMANTGELFF. CDR3 coding DNA: TGTGCCAGTAGTATGATGGCGAACACCGGGGAGCTGTTTTTT.

In nucleotides, the CDR3 is TGTGCCAGCAGTCCTGACAGGGTGCGTTCACCCCTCCACTTT. It translates to CASSPDRVRSPLHF. The rearrangement joins TRBV28 to TRBJ1-6; 7 positions match TRBD1. The CDR3 runs 14 residues. The V gene end was trimmed by 5 bases and the J gene end by 9 bases; junction bases not matched to a gene: 7. Germline CDR1 reads MDHEN; CDR2 reads SYDVKM.

This clone was counted between two and nine times. The rearrangement uses TRBV14 and TRBJ2-2, with 13 nucleotides matching TRBD2. The V and J ends lost 5 bases and 1 base, in that order; junction bases with no gene match: 7. The CDR3 length is 18 residues. Germline CDR1 reads SGHDN; CDR2 reads FVKESK. The CDR3 reads CASSSRTSGRLNTGELFF. In DNA, the CDR3 is TGTGCCAGCAGCTCTCGGACTAGCGGGAGACTGAACACCGGGGAGCTGTTTTTT. The full variable domain, with the rest looked up from reference TRBV14 and TRBJ2-2, is EAGVTQFPSHSVIEKGQTVTLRCDPISGHDNLYWYRRVMGKEIKFLLHFVKESKQDESGMPNNRFLAERTGGTYSTLKVQPAELEDSGVYFCASSSRTSGRLNTGELFFGEGSRLTVL.

The chain combines TRBV3-1 (or the pseudogene TRBV3-2) with TRBJ1-1; tentative D call: TRBD1 (6 bases). CDR1 and CDR2 from the germline V gene are LGHDT and YNNKEL (reference sequence). V gave up 3 bases and J gave up 4 bases, with 9 bases separating them. CDR3 length: 13 amino acids. CDR3 DNA sequence: TGTGCCAGCAGCCATATAGGGGGCACTGAAGCTTTCTTT. It encodes CASSHIGGTEAFF.

The CDR3 sequence: CASSLRGRNTEAFF. In nucleotides, the CDR3 is TGCGCCAGCAGCTTGCGGGGCCGAAACACTGAAGCTTTCTTT. The V and J genes are TRBV5-1 and TRBJ1-1, with D maybe TRBD1 (5 bases). Trimming cost V 1 base and J 2 bases, with 9 bases left between them. The CDR3 has 14 amino acids. Germline lookup yields CDR1 SGHRS and CDR2 YFSETQ. The full variable domain, with the rest looked up from reference TRBV5-1 and TRBJ1-1, is KAGVTQTPRYLIKTRGQQVTLSCSPISGHRSVSWYQQTPGQGLQFLFEYFSETQRNKGNFPGRFSGRQFSNSRSEMNVSTLELGDSALYLCASSLRGRNTEAFFGQGTRLTVV.

This chain links TRBV4-2 with TRBJ2-1; 11 positions match TRBD1. Looked up from germline, CDR1 is LGHNA and CDR2 is YNFKEQ. The V gene end was trimmed by 3 bases and the J gene end by 9 bases; junction bases not matched to a gene: 7. The CDR3 loop spans 15 amino acids. CDR3 in DNA: TGTGCCAGCAGCCATCGGACAGGGGGCTCAGGTGAGCAGTTCTTC. This codes for CASSHRTGGSGEQFF.

CDR3 DNA: TGTGCCAGCAGGAAAGGGGGTACGGGTTCGCCCCAGCATTTT. It codes for CASRKGGTGSPQHF. The chain uses TRBV28 and TRBJ1-5, with D possibly being TRBD1 (6 bases). Germline CDR1 and CDR2: MDHEN and SYDVKM. This CDR3 spans 14 amino acids. V lost 6 bases to trimming and J lost 9 bases, with 18 bases between them.

This chain's CDR3 is CASSHLGAGLQETQYF. The CDR3 DNA is TGCGCCAGCAGCCATCTCGGGGCGGGGCTGCAAGAGACCCAGTACTTC. The rearrangement uses TRBV4-1 and TRBJ2-5; D is possibly TRBD2 (6 bases). V shed 3 bases and J shed 2 bases, with 16 bases lying between them. CDR3 length equals 16 residues. The germline V gene has CDR1 MGHRA and CDR2 YSYEKL.

This chain uses TRBV28 with TRBJ2-7, with D unresolved. V lost 6 bases and J 0 bases, leaving 15 bases between the germline ends. Germline CDR1 MDHEN, CDR2 SYDVKM. There are 15 residues in the CDR3. The CDR3 nucleotides are TGTGCCAGCAGGCCTGACGGCCCGAGCTCCTACGAGCAGTACTTC. Residues: CASRPDGPSSYEQYF.

The chain recombines TRBV5-6 with TRBJ1-2; D might be TRBD1 (6 bases). Germline V gene lookup returns CDR1 SGHDT and CDR2 YYEEEE. This CDR3 is 14 amino acids long. With 4 bases removed from V and 4 bases from J, the gap between germline ends came to 14 bases. CDR3 in amino acids: CASSLGQPSYGYTF. The CDR3 DNA reads TGTGCCAGCAGCCTAGGACAGCCCAGCTATGGCTACACCTTC. The full variable domain, with the rest looked up from reference TRBV5-6 and TRBJ1-2, is DAGVTQSPTHLIKTRGQQVTLRCSPKSGHDTVSWYQQALGQGPQFIFQYYEEEERQRGNFPDRFSGHQFPNYSSELNVNALLLGDSALYLCASSLGQPSYGYTFGSGTRLTVV.

The genes are TRBV12-3 or TRBV12-4 and TRBJ2-2; D is ambiguous. The CDR3 sequence is 13 residues long. Trimming stripped 3 bases from V and 6 bases from J, with 8 bases between. The chain's CDR3 is CASSFSRSGELFF. The CDR3 nucleotides are TGTGCCAGCAGTTTCTCAAGGTCCGGGGAGCTGTTTTTT.

The chain links TRBV5-1 to TRBJ2-6, with 7 bases aligning to TRBD1. Trimming at V came to 2 bases and at J to 4 bases, leaving 3 bases not matched to a gene. CDR1 and CDR2 from the germline V gene are SGHRS and YFSETQ. This CDR3 contains 15 residues. The CDR3 spells CASSLTGDGANVLTF. CDR3 in DNA: TGCGCCAGCAGCTTAACAGGGGACGGGGCCAACGTCCTGACTTTC.

The CDR3 region has the DNA TGTGCCAGCAGCCAACATCTCCCCGGACTAGCGGGAGGTAGGGACATTCAGTACTTC. Its translation: CASSQHLPGLAGGRDIQYF. The gene calls are TRBV28 and TRBJ2-4, with 14 positions matching TRBD2. The V gene's germline CDR1 is MDHEN and CDR2 SYDVKM. V lost 6 bases, J lost 8 bases, and 18 bases stayed unmatched. The CDR3 contains 19 residues.

Regarding this clone: A junction end diverges from the germline sequence, so it may reflect a read error. The chain uses TRBV20-1 and TRBJ1-2; a possible D gene is TRBD1 (6 bases). Germline-derived CDR1 and CDR2 are DFQATT and SNEGSKA (reference sequence). The CDR3 is 9 amino acids. The CDR3 reads CSAGMGAVF. The CDR3 DNA follows: TGCAGTGCCGGAATGGGGGCGGTCTTC.

This clone has only a few counts. The J gene is TRBJ1-6, the V gene TRBV4-1; unclear D gene. Looked up from germline, CDR1 is MGHRA and CDR2 is YSYEKL. V was pared by 4 bases and J by 4 bases, with 14 bases between. The CDR3 totals 16 residues. The CDR3 spells CASSLGGRFYNSPLHF. The CDR3 bases are TGCGCCAGCAGCCTCGGCGGGCGATTTTATAATTCACCCCTCCACTTT.

This chain uses TRBV19 with TRBJ2-7; 12 nucleotides align to TRBD2. Germline trimming cut 5 bases from V and 5 bases from J; bases unmatched to any gene: 7. The CDR3 runs to 15 residues. The V gene's germline CDR1 is LNHDA and CDR2 SQIVND (reference sequence). CDR3 sequence: CASSSLAGGPDEQYF. In DNA, the CDR3 is TGTGCCAGTAGTTCTCTAGCGGGAGGGCCCGACGAGCAGTACTTC.

This clone was counted a few times. The CDR3 region has the DNA TGTGCCAGCAGTGGGACTAGCGGCAACACCGGGGAGCTGTTTTTT. This encodes CASSGTSGNTGELFF. The chain recombines TRBV2 with TRBJ2-2; 10 nucleotides align to TRBD2. V dropped 4 bases and J dropped 2; count of bases not matched to a gene: 1. This CDR3 region has 15 residues. Germline V gene data show CDR1 as SNHLY and CDR2 as FYNNEI.

This clone was recorded a few times. This chain uses TRBV2 with TRBJ2-7; 10 bases align to TRBD2. The CDR3 is made up of 17 amino acids. V trimming: 3 bases; J trimming: 2 bases; junction bases outside the gene matches: 10. CDR1 is SNHLY, CDR2 FYNNEI, per germline. The CDR3 protein is CASSDPLAGEQTYEQYF. CDR3 nucleotide sequence: TGTGCCAGCAGTGATCCCCTAGCGGGAGAACAAACCTACGAGCAGTACTTC.